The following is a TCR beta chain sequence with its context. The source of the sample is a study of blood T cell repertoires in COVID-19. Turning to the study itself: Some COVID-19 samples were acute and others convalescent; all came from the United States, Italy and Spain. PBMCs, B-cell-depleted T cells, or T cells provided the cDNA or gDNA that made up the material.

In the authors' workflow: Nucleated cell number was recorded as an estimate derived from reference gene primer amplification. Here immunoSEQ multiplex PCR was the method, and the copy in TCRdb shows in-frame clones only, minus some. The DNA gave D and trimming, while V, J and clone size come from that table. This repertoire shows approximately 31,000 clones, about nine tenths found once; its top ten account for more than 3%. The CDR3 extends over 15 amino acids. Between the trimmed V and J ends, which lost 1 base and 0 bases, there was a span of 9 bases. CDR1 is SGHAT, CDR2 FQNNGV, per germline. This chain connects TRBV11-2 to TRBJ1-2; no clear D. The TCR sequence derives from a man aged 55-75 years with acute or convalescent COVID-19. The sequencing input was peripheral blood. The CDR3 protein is CASSLGPGSNYGYTF. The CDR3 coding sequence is TGTGCCAGCAGCTTAGGTCCGGGGTCTAACTATGGCTACACCTTC.